This record covers a single T cell receptor (beta chain). Its antigen is as yet unknown. The data are from a study of T cells after yellow fever vaccination. Whole-study context: For low cell numbers, libraries were made with SMART-Seq v4 Ultra Low Input.

Overall study findings and caveats: Detected again after the booster were most primary-vaccination clones, at nearly 97% CD4 and roughly 88% CD8.

A 5'RACE template-switching step, the method used to make TCR cDNA, added a universal primer site and UMIs. TCRdb re-derived calls from the 5' RACE reads in MiXCR, one entry per CDR3 protein. The data hold hundreds of thousands of distinct CDR3 sequences, with about a fifth observed a single time. This specimen consisted of PBMCs, obtained roughly 20 days after the first yellow fever vaccination. This TCR was recovered from a man aged 18 to 35 who received the YFV17D yellow fever vaccine.

The CDR3 bases are TGTGCCAGCAGTTATGGACAGGTCTATGGCTACACCTTC. It encodes CASSYGQVYGYTF. The chain is built from TRBV7-9 and TRBJ1-2; 7 bases agree with TRBD1. V lost 6 bases to trimming and J lost 4 bases; unmatched junction nucleotides: 5. Germline V gene data show CDR1 as SEHNR and CDR2 as FQNEAQ (reference sequence). The CDR3 sequence is 13 residues long.